This section outlines one TCR beta chain sequence together with its context. Its antigen is still unknown. The entry originates in a study of T cell repertoires in cytomegalovirus infection. Study overall: Matching HLA type, along with CMV infection, was indicated by public TCR beta signatures. Findings of the study overall: The study found HLA-C-restricted CMV-specific TCR beta clonotypes dominating the ex vivo response. Identification of carriers of CMV plus the relevant HLA was performed using cumulative public TCR beta family frequency.

TCRdb re-called the reads through MiXCR, storing one row per CDR3 protein. The data contain about 330,000 distinct CDR3 sequences, more than 9% of them seen just once; the ten biggest clones take up 3.5% to 4.5%. V lost 4 bases and J 0 bases, leaving 16 bases between the germline ends. CDR1 is LGHNA, CDR2 YSLEER, per germline. There are 17 residues in the CDR3. Material for sequencing was PBMCs. The V and J genes are TRBV4-3 and TRBJ2-1; D is possibly TRBD1 (6 bases). The clonotype was recovered from a human donor in good health (CMV status not recorded). Some clones in this sample may be carry-over from other donors' samples. The CDR3: CASSLKQGLSSYNEQFF. Here the CDR3 DNA reads TGCGCCAGCAGCCTTAAACAGGGCCTAAGCTCCTACAATGAGCAGTTCTTC.